This TCR beta chain was recorded in a study of blood T cell repertoires in COVID-19. This table comes from immunoSEQ multiplex PCR, and its TCRdb copy is limited to in-frame clones, with some not included. Of some 140,000 clones listed, roughly nine tenths are singletons. The CDR3 is made up of 18 amino acids. The germline V gene encodes CDR1 SGHTA and CDR2 FQGNSA. V shed 2 bases and J shed 7 bases, with 24 bases lying between them. Sequenced: peripheral blood. The V and J genes are TRBV7-2 and TRBJ1-3; D gene unclear. The TCR comes from a middle-aged man with acute or convalescent COVID-19. This CDR3 reads CASSLTLIRGTSQNTIYF. Written as DNA, the CDR3 is TGTGCCAGCAGCTTAACTTTGATCCGGGGTACATCTCAGAACACCATATATTTT.